Listed below are T cell receptor beta chains from one sample, sequenced in a study of regulatory T cells after allogeneic stem cell transplantation. TCRdb analysed the 5' RACE reads with MiXCR anew, one entry per CDR3 protein. There are approximately 1,000 distinct CDR3 sequences in the sample; around a sixth occur only once, and approximately 12% lies in the top ten. The material was sorted CD4+ T cells from blood (whether regulatory or conventional is not recorded), obtained 30 days after allogeneic stem cell transplant. These receptors were collected from a human patient who had an allogeneic stem cell transplant, so the T cells may come from the graft donor. Each CDR3 is given with its conserved first and last residue. Fields, in order: V gene, J gene, clone size, D gene, CDR3 DNA, CDR3 protein. A D gene is named only where the DNA matches it firmly. The size field reads once, few, many, or a class for an expanded clone.

TRBV30	TRBJ1-4	large	.	TGTGCCTGGACCAACGGAGCGGGGCTGTTTTTT	CAWTNGAGLFF
TRBV6-6	TRBJ2-5	few	TRBD2	TGTGCCAGCAGTTTTAGCGGGAGTTGGGAGACCCAGTACTTC	CASSFSGSWETQYF
TRBV5-1	TRBJ2-3	large	TRBD2	TGCGCCAGCAGCTTGGAGGCGGGAGTCTTCGATACGCAGTATTTT	CASSLEAGVFDTQYF
TRBV6-5	TRBJ1-4	few	.	TGTGCCAGCAGTTACATTCAGAGTGAAAAACTGTTTTTT	CASSYIQSEKLFF
TRBV29-1	TRBJ1-1	large	.	TGCAGCGTGCATAAGTTGGGGTCCCACACTGAAGCTTTCTTT	CSVHKLGSHTEAFF
TRBV30	TRBJ1-3	large	.	TGTGCCTGGAGCCGGAGCTCTGGAAACACCATATATTTT	CAWSRSSGNTIYF
TRBV5-1	TRBJ1-1	few	.	TGCGCCAGCAGTTCAACAGGGACACCGAACACTGAAGCTTTCTTT	CASSSTGTPNTEAFF